Each of the 24 T cell receptor beta chains below was sequenced from the same sample in a study of T-cell reconstitution after alpha-beta-depleted transplantation in children. Unique molecular identifiers were incorporated when the TCRbeta library was constructed. Using its own MiXCR run on the PCR reads, TCRdb lists one record per CDR3 protein. Of more than 200,000 distinct CDR3 sequences in the sample, about a sixth were seen once. The sequencing here drew on PBMCs, mostly from graft donor cells, taken 360 days after TCRalphabeta/CD19-depleted stem cell transplant. The receptors originated from a male patient between 2 and 15 years old who had a stem cell transplant for acute lymphoblastic leukemia, so the T cells may come from the graft donor.

This clonotype has a handful of counts. This chain links TRBV2 with TRBJ2-2, with D perhaps matching TRBD1 (7 bases). This CDR3 contains 14 residues. The V end lost 3 bases, the J end lost 6 bases, and 11 bases lay between the germline ends. Germline V gene lookup returns CDR1 SNHLY and CDR2 FYNNEI. The CDR3 reads CASSDLRGAGELFF. CDR3 nucleotides: TGTGCCAGCAGTGACCTCAGGGGGGCCGGGGAGCTGTTTTTT.

This clonotype showed up just a few times. The chain combines TRBV11-1 with TRBJ2-5; 11 bases map to TRBD2. CDR1 is SGHAT and CDR2 is FQDESV in the germline V gene (reference sequence). V gave up 0 bases and J gave up 2 bases; unmatched junction bases: 14. This CDR3 is 20 amino acids long. CDR3 bases: TGTGCCAGCAGCTTAGCGCGTACTAGCGGGGGCTCCGGCCTACAAGAGACCCAGTACTTC. Translated: CASSLARTSGGSGLQETQYF.

This rearrangement joins TRBV20-1 to TRBJ2-1, with D possibly matching TRBD2 (6 bases). V was cut by 5 bases and J by 3 bases, with 14 bases left in between. Looked up from germline, CDR1 is DFQATT and CDR2 is SNEGSKA (reference sequence). The CDR3 is made up of 14 amino acids. The CDR3, as DNA: TGCAGTGCTTATAGCGGAGTGGGCTACAATGAGCAGTTCTTC. Translating it yields CSAYSGVGYNEQFF.

The sample holds a few counts of this clonotype. Germline is not matched at one junction end, which may reflect a read error. The J gene is TRBJ2-1, the V gene TRBV7-7; TRBD2 aligns across 13 bases. The CDR3 totals 14 residues. CDR1 is SSHAT, CDR2 FNYEAQ, per germline (reference sequence). CDR3 residues: CASSLGLAGPEQFF. In DNA form, the CDR3 reads TGTGCTAGCAGCTTGGGACTAGCGGGGCCTGAGCAGTTCTTC.

The chain recombines TRBV10-3 with TRBJ1-3; D might be TRBD1 (6 bases). The V gene lost 8 bases and the J gene lost 5 bases, with 19 bases spanning the gap. The germline gives CDR1 ENHRY, CDR2 SYGVKD. This CDR3 has 15 residues. The CDR3: CAILSRDTLRNTIYF. DNA of the CDR3: TGTGCCATCCTTTCGAGGGACACCTTGAGAAACACCATATATTTT.

V gene TRBV6-1 combines with J gene TRBJ2-1, with 9 bases that match TRBD2. The CDR3 has 14 amino acids. J gave up 8 bases and V 6 bases, and 8 bases lay outside the gene matches. CDR1 MNHNS and CDR2 SASEGT come from the germline V gene. CDR3 in DNA: TGTGCCAGCAGACTAGCGGGCATACCCGATGAGCAGTTCTTC. Its translation: CASRLAGIPDEQFF.

A few counts support this clonotype. CDR3 in DNA: TGTGCCAGCAGTGAGCGGGGGGCAACGTATTCCAGCACAGATACGCAGTATTTT. This sequence encodes CASSERGATYSSTDTQYF. The chain employs TRBV2 and TRBJ2-3, with 8 positions matching TRBD2. Germline CDR1 is SNHLY and CDR2 is FYNNEI. The CDR3 contains 18 residues. The V segment lost 3 bases and the J segment 0 bases; nucleotides outside the gene matches: 11. The full variable domain, completed using reference TRBV2 and TRBJ2-3, is EPEVTQTPSHQVTQMGQEVILRCVPISNHLYFYWYRQILGQKVEFLVSFYNNEISEKSEIFDDQFSVERPDGSNFTLKIRSTKLEDSAMYFCASSERGATYSSTDTQYFGPGTRLTVL.

The chain carries TRBV30 and TRBJ1-1; tentative D call: TRBD1 (6 bases). The germline gives CDR1 GTSNPN, CDR2 SVGIG (reference sequence). The CDR3 covers 13 residues. Trimming cost V 2 bases and J 6 bases, with 13 bases left between them. The CDR3 DNA follows: TGTGCCTGGAGTAACTGGGCAGGGGCTGAAGCTTTCTTT. This sequence encodes CAWSNWAGAEAFF.

This clonotype was picked up a small number of times. The V and J genes are TRBV12-3 or TRBV12-4 and TRBJ1-4, with D hard to call. The CDR3 sequence is 15 residues long. Trimming removed 6 bases from V and 8 bases from J, with 19 bases in between. CDR3 amino acids: CASSPDPRAGEKLFF. The CDR3 region has the DNA TGTGCCAGCAGCCCCGACCCCCGTGCTGGAGAAAAACTGTTTTTT.

There are many counts of this clonotype. The chain uses TRBV27 and TRBJ1-2, with TRBD1 as a possible D gene (6 bases). Per the germline V gene, CDR1 is MNHEY and CDR2 is SMNVEV (reference sequence). V was trimmed by 9 bases and J by 7 bases, leaving 12 bases between them. The CDR3 loop spans 11 amino acids. Here the CDR3 DNA reads TGTGCCAGTAGAAACAGGGCTGGCTACACCTTC. Protein: CASRNRAGYTF.

CDR3 sequence: CASSLDSRVNGYTF. The DNA for the CDR3 is TGTGCCAGCAGTTTAGACAGTAGAGTTAATGGCTACACCTTC. The chain couples TRBV12-3 or TRBV12-4 to TRBJ1-2; D call uncertain. CDR3 length: 14 residues. The V gene lost 1 base and the J gene lost 6 bases, with 12 bases spanning the gap.

The chain couples TRBV13 to TRBJ2-7, with a tentative D call TRBD1 (5 bases). The CDR3 length is 17 residues. The germline CDR1 and CDR2 sequences are PRHDT and FYEKMQ (reference sequence). Between the trimmed V and J ends, which lost 2 bases and 3 bases, there was a span of 20 bases. This chain's CDR3 is CASSLRGPTDLFYEQYF. The CDR3 DNA follows: TGTGCCAGCAGCTTAAGGGGTCCGACAGACCTATTCTACGAGCAGTACTTC.

Turning to this clonotype: The CDR3 ends on some other residue instead of the conserved phenylalanine or tryptophan, so this is likely a read error. The chain combines TRBV29-1 with TRBJ1-1; 7 bases are shared with TRBD1. There are 16 residues in the CDR3. Germline V gene sequence: CDR1 SQVTM, CDR2 ANQGSEA. Germline trimming cut 0 bases from V and 6 bases from J; bases unmatched to any gene: 13. The DNA for the CDR3 is TGCAGCGTTGAAGATTTTCTCTACGAGGGGGCCTCTGAAGCTTTCTCT. Amino acid sequence: CSVEDFLYEGASEAFS.

The rearrangement uses TRBV5-1 and TRBJ2-5; 8 bases are a match to TRBD1. CDR3 length equals 13 residues. Germline V gives CDR1 SGHRS, CDR2 YFSETQ. The junction had 7 bases not matched to a gene; V was cut back by 7 bases and J by 5 bases. CDR3 sequence reads: CASGSRTGETQYF. The CDR3 bases are TGCGCCAGCGGGTCTAGGACAGGGGAGACCCAGTACTTC.

There are a few counts of this clonotype. The chain carries TRBV6-2 or TRBV6-3 and TRBJ2-1; weak D call: TRBD1 (6 bases). V lost 6 bases, J lost 5 bases, and 32 bases lay in between. The CDR3 runs 20 residues. CDR1 and CDR2 from the germline V gene are MNHEY and SVGEGT. DNA of the CDR3: TGTGCCAGCAGACAAAGGGGGAAGGGAGACGGCAGAGGTTTCCACAATGAGCAGTTCTTC. Amino acids: CASRQRGKGDGRGFHNEQFF.

Only a few counts were recorded for this clonotype. Written as DNA, the CDR3 is TGTGCCAGCAGCACGGGGGGACCGGACACTGAAGCTTTCTTT. Protein: CASSTGGPDTEAFF. The chain recombines TRBV11-2 with TRBJ1-1; weak D call: TRBD1 (5 bases). This CDR3 is 14 amino acids long. CDR1 and CDR2 (germline): SGHAT, FQNNGV. V lost 5 bases, J lost 3 bases, and 13 bases lay in between.

V usage is TRBV24-1 and J usage is TRBJ2-1, with a weak D call TRBD1 (6 bases). CDR1 and CDR2 from the germline V gene are KGHDR and SFDVKD. CDR3 size: 11 residues. Between the trimmed V and J ends, which lost 9 bases and 9 bases, there was a span of 11 bases. This CDR3 is CATRMGAEQFF. In DNA, the CDR3 is TGTGCCACCCGTATGGGGGCTGAGCAGTTCTTC.

This clonotype was seen more than once but under ten times. The chain combines TRBV29-1 with TRBJ2-7; 7 nucleotides agree with TRBD1. Germline loops: CDR1 SQVTM, CDR2 ANQGSEA. This CDR3 spans 12 amino acids. Trimming took 5 bases from V and 3 from J; bases not matched to a gene: 4. The CDR3 sequence: CSVRQGDYEQYF. In DNA form, the CDR3 reads TGCAGCGTTAGGCAGGGGGACTACGAGCAGTACTTC.

This clonotype was seen a few times. V and J are TRBV11-2 and TRBJ2-3, with D perhaps assigned TRBD1 or TRBD2 (5 bases each). The CDR3 covers 15 residues. Trimming stripped 1 base from V and 2 bases from J, with 10 bases between. Germline V gene lookup returns CDR1 SGHAT and CDR2 FQNNGV. DNA for the CDR3: TGTGCCAGCAGCTTAGTGGGGGTCCTCACAGATACGCAGTATTTT. Its translation is CASSLVGVLTDTQYF.

This chain connects TRBV20-1 to TRBJ2-7; 10 nucleotides agree with TRBD1. J was trimmed by 4 bases and V by 1 base; bases with no gene match: 7. The CDR3 is 15 residues long. Germline values: CDR1 DFQATT, CDR2 SNEGSKA (reference sequence). The CDR3 sequence: CSARAPGQGRYEQYF. The CDR3 bases are TGCAGTGCTAGAGCTCCGGGACAGGGGCGGTACGAGCAGTACTTC.

The rearrangement links TRBV20-1 to TRBJ2-1; D possibly corresponds to TRBD2 (6 bases). The CDR3 has 15 amino acids. Germline V gene sequence: CDR1 DFQATT, CDR2 SNEGSKA (reference sequence). Deletions cut 4 bases from V and 3 bases from J, with 16 bases between. The CDR3 nucleotides are TGCAGTGCTACCATTTCTGCGGGGATCTACAATGAGCAGTTCTTC. This sequence encodes CSATISAGIYNEQFF.

CDR3 amino acids: CASSGQGGSNQPQHF. In DNA, the CDR3 is TGTGCCAGCTCAGGACAGGGCGGTAGCAATCAGCCCCAGCATTTT. The chain links TRBV18 to TRBJ1-5; TRBD1 matches 8 bases. Per germline, CDR1 KGHSH and CDR2 LQKENI. V was pared by 5 bases and J by 0 bases, with 3 bases of the junction left unmatched. The CDR3 is 15 residues long.

The genes are TRBV5-1 and TRBJ1-1; D gene ambiguous. V was clipped by 0 bases and J by 5 bases, with 11 bases between them. Germline lookup yields CDR1 SGHRS and CDR2 YFSETQ. CDR3 length: 14 amino acids. The CDR3 region has the DNA TGCGCCAGCAGCTTGGGAGGGCGGAGGACTGAAGCTTTCTTT. Its translation: CASSLGGRRTEAFF.

This clonotype was counted a few times. This chain links TRBV2 with TRBJ2-1; possible D gene TRBD1, 6 bases. The CDR3 is made up of 10 amino acids. CDR1 is SNHLY, CDR2 FYNNEI, per germline. V was cut by 8 bases and J by 15 bases, with 14 bases left in between. This CDR3 reads CASGGHPMFF. The CDR3 region has the DNA TGTGCCAGCGGGGGACACCCAATGTTCTTC.